The clone carrying this T cell receptor beta chain appeared a few times. Its specificity is not known. Germline V gives CDR1 MGHRA, CDR2 YSYEKL. Trimming stripped 0 bases from V and 2 bases from J, with 16 bases between. The CDR3 has 17 amino acids. Molecular barcoding with unique molecular identifiers was used for the TCRbeta library. TCRdb fed the PCR reads into MiXCR, producing one record per CDR3 protein. The sample has fewer than 1 million distinct CDR3 sequences, 15% to 20% seen once. The record originates from a study of T-cell reconstitution after alpha-beta-depleted transplantation in children. Study-wide points: When one year had passed after transplant, most T-cell counts and diversity came from newly produced T cells.

This sequence originates from a male patient younger than 18 who had a stem cell transplant for acute lymphoblastic leukemia, so the T cells may come from the graft donor. V is TRBV4-1 and J is TRBJ1-2; D not resolved. This material consisted of PBMCs, mostly from graft donor cells, taken 360 days after TCRalphabeta/CD19-depleted stem cell transplant. CDR3 in amino acids: CASSQDFEGGLNYGYTF. CDR3 nucleotide sequence: TGCGCCAGCAGCCAAGATTTCGAGGGCGGGCTCAACTATGGCTACACCTTC.